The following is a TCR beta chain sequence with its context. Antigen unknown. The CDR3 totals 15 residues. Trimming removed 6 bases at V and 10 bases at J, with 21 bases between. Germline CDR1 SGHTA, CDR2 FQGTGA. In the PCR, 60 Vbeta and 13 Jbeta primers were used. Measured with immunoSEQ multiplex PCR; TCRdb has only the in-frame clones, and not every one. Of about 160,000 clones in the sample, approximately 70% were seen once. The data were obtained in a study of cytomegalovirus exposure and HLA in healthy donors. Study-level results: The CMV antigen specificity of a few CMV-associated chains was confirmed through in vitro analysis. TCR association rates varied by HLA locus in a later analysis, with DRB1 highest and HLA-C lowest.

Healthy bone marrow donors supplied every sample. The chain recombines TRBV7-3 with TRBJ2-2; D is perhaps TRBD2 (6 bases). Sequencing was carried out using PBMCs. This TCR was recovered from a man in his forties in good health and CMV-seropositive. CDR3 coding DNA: TGTGCCAGCAGTCTTCTCGGACACGGGGGAGAGGAGCTGTTTTTT. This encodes CASSLLGHGGEELFF.